This T cell receptor (beta chain) came from a study of T-cell reconstitution after alpha-beta-depleted transplantation in children. TCRbeta library preparation incorporated unique molecular identifiers. TCRdb reanalysed the PCR reads using MiXCR and keeps one entry per CDR3 protein. The sample contains approximately 240,000 distinct CDR3 sequences, 8% to 10% of which appear only once. The CDR3 loop spans 13 amino acids. CDR1 SNHLY and CDR2 FYNNEI come from the germline V gene. V was trimmed by 7 bases and J by 1 base, leaving 10 bases between them. This receptor was obtained from a human donor who donated a stem cell graft to a child with acute lymphoblastic leukemia. The input for sequencing was PBMCs from the stem cell graft donor, taken from the stem cell graft. The J gene is TRBJ1-1, the V gene TRBV2, with D possibly being TRBD1 (5 bases). The CDR3 DNA sequence: TGTGCCAGCATTCGGGGCGCGAACACTGAAGCTTTCTTT. Protein: CASIRGANTEAFF. Filled out from reference TRBV2 and TRBJ1-1, the complete variable domain reads EPEVTQTPSHQVTQMGQEVILRCVPISNHLYFYWYRQILGQKVEFLVSFYNNEISEKSEIFDDQFSVERPDGSNFTLKIRSTKLEDSAMYFCASIRGANTEAFFGQGTRLTVV.